The clone carrying this T cell receptor (beta chain) showed up many times. For TCRbeta, the library was prepared with unique molecular identifiers. TCRdb re-called the PCR reads with MiXCR, one entry per CDR3 protein. This table has about 200,000 distinct CDR3 sequences, roughly 8.1% appearing once. The record originates from a study of T-cell reconstitution after alpha-beta-depleted transplantation in children. The V end was cut by 1 base, the J end by 2 bases, with 15 bases between. CDR3 length: 17 amino acids. Germline-derived CDR1 and CDR2 are SGHRS and YFSETQ. The clonotype originates from a male patient under 10 years old who had a stem cell transplant for acute myeloid leukemia, so the T cells may come from the graft donor. This sequence joins TRBV5-1 and TRBJ2-2; the D is unclear. Sequenced here: PBMCs, mostly from graft donor cells, sampled 360 days after TCRalphabeta/CD19-depleted stem cell transplant. CDR3: CASSLYPGPLNTGELFF. CDR3 DNA sequence: TGCGCCAGCAGCTTGTATCCGGGCCCATTAAACACCGGGGAGCTGTTTTTT.